Listed below are T cell receptor beta chains from one sample, sequenced in a study of blood T cell repertoires in COVID-19. Only in-frame clones appear in the TCRdb table, and some are missing; sequencing was by immunoSEQ multiplex PCR. The repertoire has about 78,000 clones, less than 95% of them found once; the top ten carry roughly 1%. Sequenced: peripheral blood. These receptors all come from a woman aged 50 to 60 in a cohort sampled during active COVID-19. CDR3s include the opening cysteine and the closing phenylalanine or tryptophan. A D gene is named only where the DNA matches it firmly. For some rows the clone size is stated as once, few or many, or as a class when expanded; others skip it.

TRBD2,TRBJ2-2,NA,TRBV28,TGTGCCAGCAGTCCTATCCCTACTAGCGGGAGTAGCTCGAACACCGGGGAGCTGTTTTTT,CASSPIPTSGSSSNTGELFF
NA,TRBJ1-2,NA,TRBV28,TGTGCCAGCAAGGCGGGGGGCCCCTATGGCTACACCTTC,CASKAGGPYGYTF
NA,TRBJ2-2,NA,TRBV7-9,TGTGCCAGCCTCCCCCCTACGAACACCGGGGAGCTGTTTTTT,CASLPPTNTGELFF
TRBD1,TRBJ1-2,NA,TRBV28,TGTGCCAGCAGGACCCCCGGGACAGGGGGGTATGGCTACACCTTC,CASRTPGTGGYGYTF
NA,TRBJ1-2,NA,TRBV11-2,TGTGCCAGCAGCTTAGCGGGGGGATGGAACTATGGCTACACCTTC,CASSLAGGWNYGYTF
NA,TRBJ1-1,NA,TRBV30,TGTGCCTGGGGAAGGTGGGGAGGGGGGTACACTGAAGCTTTCTTT,CAWGRWGGGYTEAFF
NA,TRBJ2-6,NA,TRBV27,TGTGCCAGCAGTACAGGGGCCAACGTCCTGACTTTC,CASSTGANVLTF
NA,TRBJ2-7,NA,TRBV14,TGTGCCAGCAGCCTAGGACTAGGGGGCGAGCAGTACTTC,CASSLGLGGEQYF
TRBD1,TRBJ1-4,NA,TRBV24-1,TGTGCCACCAGTGGCGCAACAGGGGCAGATGAAAAACTGTTTTTT,CATSGATGADEKLFF
NA,TRBJ2-2,NA,TRBV7-2,TGTGCCAGCAGCTTAGTCCAAACAGATACCGGGGAGCTGTTTTTT,CASSLVQTDTGELFF
NA,TRBJ2-7,NA,TRBV27,TGTGCCAGCAGTTTATCGAAGGGCACAGGGACCTACGAGCAGTACTTC,CASSLSKGTGTYEQYF
NA,TRBJ1-2,NA,TRBV20-1,TGCAGTGCTAGTCGGGCAGCGGACTATGGCTACACCTTC,CSASRAADYGYTF
NA,TRBJ1-3,few,TRBV4-1,TGCGCCAGCAGCCAGGGGGGGAATCCCAAAGGAAACACCATATATTTT,CASSQGGNPKGNTIYF